The 13 T cell receptor beta chains given below trace back to one sample, sequenced in a study of T-cell memory formation after mild COVID-19. From the 5' RACE reads, TCRdb called clonotypes with MiXCR, one entry per CDR3 protein. The sample yields some 250,000 distinct CDR3 sequences, 9.4% seen once. Sequencing was carried out using PBMCs or a T cell subset sorted from them (not recorded which). The receptors stem from a man aged 18 to 30 who had mild COVID-19 (a few samples of this study predate the infection). Cell type and time point are not known.

This chain uses TRBV28 with TRBJ1-2; tentatively, D is TRBD1 (6 bases). Trimming shortened V by 6 bases and J by 1 base, and 18 bases separated the two germline ends. The CDR3 is 16 residues long. Germline values: CDR1 MDHEN, CDR2 SYDVKM. The CDR3 region has the DNA TGTGCCAGCAGATCCTCGGGACACCCTGTTAACTATGGCTACACCTTC. Amino acid sequence: CASRSSGHPVNYGYTF.

The chain joins TRBV7-8 to TRBJ2-5; D is unclear. Germline V gene lookup returns CDR1 SGHVS and CDR2 FQNEAQ. There are 14 residues in the CDR3. The ends were cut back, 0 bases at V and 1 base at J, with 6 bases in the middle. Here the CDR3 reads CASSLAYSQETQYF. Here the CDR3 DNA reads TGTGCCAGCAGCTTAGCGTACAGCCAAGAGACCCAGTACTTC.

This clonotype was picked up a small number of times. This chain uses TRBV20-1 with TRBJ1-1; 7 bases align to TRBD1. V dropped 5 bases and J dropped 2; count of bases not matched to a gene: 11. The CDR3 consists of 15 residues. CDR1 is DFQATT, CDR2 SNEGSKA, per germline (reference sequence). CDR3 sequence (DNA): TGCAGTGCTCAAGGACAGGCCGCCTTTAACACTGAAGCTTTCTTT. Amino acid sequence: CSAQGQAAFNTEAFF.

The sample holds a few counts of this clonotype. The chain carries TRBV20-1 and TRBJ1-1; D not certain. The germline CDR1 and CDR2 sequences are DFQATT and SNEGSKA (reference sequence). V was trimmed by 0 bases and J by 2 bases, leaving 13 bases between them. The CDR3 has 15 amino acids. CDR3 sequence (DNA): TGCAGTGCTAGAGATTTTGAGGTATCCAACACTGAAGCTTTCTTT. Translation gives CSARDFEVSNTEAFF.

V gene TRBV28 combines with J gene TRBJ1-2; D might be TRBD1 (5 bases). The CDR3 length is 14 residues. Trimming shortened V by 2 bases and J by 8 bases, and 15 bases separated the two germline ends. Per the germline V gene, CDR1 is MDHEN and CDR2 is SYDVKM. This CDR3 reads CASSLAPRGVGYTF. CDR3 DNA sequence: TGTGCCAGCAGTTTAGCGCCGCGGGGCGTAGGCTACACCTTC.

This clonotype was seen only a few times. The genes are TRBV19 and TRBJ2-5; D might be TRBD1 (5 bases). The germline CDR1 and CDR2 sequences are LNHDA and SQIVND (reference sequence). CDR3 length equals 13 residues. V was trimmed by 5 bases and J by 5 bases, leaving 12 bases between them. CDR3 sequence (DNA): TGTGCCAGTAGTGAGACAGTTTCGGAGACCCAGTACTTC. It translates to CASSETVSETQYF.

J is TRBJ1-6 and V is TRBV20-1, with D unresolved. The V end was cut by 0 bases, the J end by 5 bases, with 17 bases between. Per germline, CDR1 DFQATT and CDR2 SNEGSKA (reference sequence). The CDR3 length is 17 residues. The CDR3 nucleotides are TGCAGTGCTAGAGATATTGGGCACGACGAACATAATTCACCCCTCCACTTT. The encoded protein is CSARDIGHDEHNSPLHF.

This clonotype was seen more than once but under ten times. The chain is built from TRBV7-2 and TRBJ2-3; 7 bases agree with TRBD2. V lost 8 bases, J lost 3 bases, and 5 bases stayed unmatched. In germline, CDR1 is SGHTA, CDR2 FQGNSA. CDR3 length: 13 amino acids. The CDR3 nucleotides read TGTGCCAGCGGACCACTAGCGACAGATACGCAGTATTTT. Encoded protein: CASGPLATDTQYF.

This clonotype was seen many times. This chain joins TRBV20-1 and TRBJ2-2; unclear D gene. The CDR3 contains 14 residues. V lost 2 bases and J 5 bases, leaving 12 bases between the germline ends. The germline CDR1 and CDR2 sequences are DFQATT and SNEGSKA (reference sequence). The CDR3 sequence: CSARTTLGTGELFF. The CDR3 DNA reads TGCAGTGCTAGAACTACGCTAGGGACCGGGGAGCTGTTTTTT.

The chain couples TRBV6-5 to TRBJ2-6; 7 positions agree with TRBD2. The CDR3 runs to 16 residues. Losses at the gene ends were 2 bases for V and 2 bases for J; bases not matched to a gene: 3. From germline, CDR1 is MNHEY and CDR2 SVGAGI. CDR3: CASSYGGVAGANVLTF. For the CDR3, the DNA is TGTGCCAGCAGTTACGGGGGGGTAGCTGGGGCCAACGTCCTGACTTTC.

This clonotype has a count of ten or more. The J gene is TRBJ2-3, the V gene TRBV5-1; a weak D match, TRBD2 (7 bases). The CDR3 length is 14 residues. Germline CDR1 is SGHRS and CDR2 is YFSETQ. Trimming pared 2 bases from V and 5 bases from J, leaving 12 bases between. The DNA for the CDR3 is TGCGCCAGCAGCTTAGGGGGGGCCCAAGATACGCAGTATTTT. Its protein product is CASSLGGAQDTQYF.

This clonotype was counted ten times or more. This rearrangement joins TRBV7-9 to TRBJ2-3; D might be TRBD1 (6 bases). V was shortened by 2 bases and J by 4 bases, with 13 bases between the two germline ends. Germline V gene data show CDR1 as SEHNR and CDR2 as FQNEAQ (reference sequence). CDR3 length equals 15 residues. CDR3 protein: CASSLWSRGADTQYF. For the CDR3, the DNA is TGTGCCAGCAGCTTATGGAGCAGGGGAGCAGATACGCAGTATTTT.

This clonotype was counted between two and nine times. V and J are TRBV10-3 and TRBJ1-5, with D maybe TRBD1 (6 bases). The CDR3 contains 14 residues. The germline V and J ends were trimmed by 4 bases and 7 bases, with 14 bases remaining between them. CDR1 ENHRY and CDR2 SYGVKD come from the germline V gene. CDR3 bases: TGTGCCATCAGTGGGGGGGCAACCTTCCAGCCCCAGCATTTT. Translating it yields CAISGGATFQPQHF.